This T cell receptor beta chain was identified during a study of shared clonotypes between healthy human individuals. Study context: CD4 naive and memory got three plates each, CD8 naive two, CD8 memory one.

Selected positively for CCR7 and CD45RO-negative, naive CD8 cells excluded terminally differentiated effector memory CD45RA+ cells. Sorted-subset replicate PCR reactions contained approximately 190 ng DNA, corresponding to approximately 30,000 T cell genomes. Produced via immunoSEQ multiplex PCR; TCRdb's table is partial and in-frame only. The sample lists about 2.1 million clones; 85% to 95% were seen once. General study points: Even with large depth, rarefaction showed that sorted-subset sequencing was incomplete. Among non-shared clonotypes, generation probabilities were lower than among those shared by all four donors.

Regarding this clone: Its antigen is currently unknown. The sample contains more than one DNA sequence encoding this CDR3.

Germline-derived CDR1 and CDR2 are SGDLS and YYNGEE. The CDR3 loop spans 15 amino acids. Trimming took 4 bases from V and 0 from J, leaving 11 bases between them. Source material: naive CD8+ T cells from PBMCs. The chain recombines TRBV9 with TRBJ2-1, with TRBD1 as a possible D gene (6 bases). The TCR originated in a man younger than 35 in good health. Some clones in this sample may be carry-over from other donors' samples. CDR3 DNA sequence: TGTGCCAGCAGCCCCGGACAGAGCTCCTACAATGAGCAGTTCTTC. Translation: CASSPGQSSYNEQFF.